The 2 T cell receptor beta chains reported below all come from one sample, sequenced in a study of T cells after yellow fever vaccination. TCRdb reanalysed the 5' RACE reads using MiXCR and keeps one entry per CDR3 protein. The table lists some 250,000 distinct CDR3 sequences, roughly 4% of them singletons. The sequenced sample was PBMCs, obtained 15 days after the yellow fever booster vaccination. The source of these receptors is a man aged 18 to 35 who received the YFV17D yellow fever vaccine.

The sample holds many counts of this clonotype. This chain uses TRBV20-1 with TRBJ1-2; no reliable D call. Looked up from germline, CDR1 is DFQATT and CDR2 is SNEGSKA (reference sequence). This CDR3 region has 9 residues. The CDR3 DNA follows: TGCAGGGGCCCTCGGGGCTACACCTTC. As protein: CRGPRGYTF.

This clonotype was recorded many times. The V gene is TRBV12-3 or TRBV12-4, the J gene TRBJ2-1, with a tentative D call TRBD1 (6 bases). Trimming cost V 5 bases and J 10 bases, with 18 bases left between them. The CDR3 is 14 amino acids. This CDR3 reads CASSPPTGHPEQFF. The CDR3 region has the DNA TGTGCCAGCAGTCCGCCAACGGGACACCCCGAGCAGTTCTTC.